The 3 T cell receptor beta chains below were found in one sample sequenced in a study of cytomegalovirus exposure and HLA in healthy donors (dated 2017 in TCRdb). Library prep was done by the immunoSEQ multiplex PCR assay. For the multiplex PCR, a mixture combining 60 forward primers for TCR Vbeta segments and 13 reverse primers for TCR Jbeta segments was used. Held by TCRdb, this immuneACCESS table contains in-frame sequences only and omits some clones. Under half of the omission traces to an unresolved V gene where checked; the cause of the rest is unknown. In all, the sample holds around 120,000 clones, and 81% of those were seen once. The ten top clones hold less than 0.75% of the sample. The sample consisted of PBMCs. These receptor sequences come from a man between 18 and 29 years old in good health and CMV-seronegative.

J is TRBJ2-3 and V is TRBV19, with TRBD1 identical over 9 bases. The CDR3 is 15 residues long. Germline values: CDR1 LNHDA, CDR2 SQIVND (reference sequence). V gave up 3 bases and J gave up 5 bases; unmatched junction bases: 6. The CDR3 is CASSIGDRVGDTQYF. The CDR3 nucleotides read TGTGCCAGTAGTATTGGGGACAGGGTCGGAGATACGCAGTATTTT.

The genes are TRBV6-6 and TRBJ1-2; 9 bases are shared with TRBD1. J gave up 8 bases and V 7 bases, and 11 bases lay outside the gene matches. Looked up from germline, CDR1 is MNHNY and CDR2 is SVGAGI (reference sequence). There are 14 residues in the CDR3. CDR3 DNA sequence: TGTGCCAGCATTCACGACAGGGGGTTGCGGGGCTACACCTTC. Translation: CASIHDRGLRGYTF.

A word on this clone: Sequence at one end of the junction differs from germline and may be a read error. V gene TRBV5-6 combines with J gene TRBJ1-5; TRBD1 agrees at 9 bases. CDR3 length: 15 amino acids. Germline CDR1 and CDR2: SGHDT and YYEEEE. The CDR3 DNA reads TGTGCCAGCAGTTTGGACAGGGGTTACAATCAGCCCCAGCATTTT. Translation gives CASSLDRGYNQPQHF.